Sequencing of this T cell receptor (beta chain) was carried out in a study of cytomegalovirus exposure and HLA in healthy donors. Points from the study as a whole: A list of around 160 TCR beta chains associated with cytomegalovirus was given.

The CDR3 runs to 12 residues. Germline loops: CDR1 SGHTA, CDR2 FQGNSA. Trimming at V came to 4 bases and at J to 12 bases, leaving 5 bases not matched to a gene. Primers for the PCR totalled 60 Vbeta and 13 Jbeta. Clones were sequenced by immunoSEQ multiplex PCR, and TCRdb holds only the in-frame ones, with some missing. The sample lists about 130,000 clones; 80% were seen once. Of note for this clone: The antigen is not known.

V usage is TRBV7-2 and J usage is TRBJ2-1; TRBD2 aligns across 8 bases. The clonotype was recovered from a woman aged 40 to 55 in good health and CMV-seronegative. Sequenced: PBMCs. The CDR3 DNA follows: TGTGCCAGCAGCTCTACCCTAGCGGGGCAGTTCTTC. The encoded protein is CASSSTLAGQFF. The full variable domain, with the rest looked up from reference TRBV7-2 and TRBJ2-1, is GAGVSQSPSNKVTEKGKDVELRCDPISGHTALYWYRQSLGQGLEFLIYFQGNSAPDKSGLPSDRFSAERTGGSVSTLTIQRTQQEDSAVYLCASSSTLAGQFFGPGTRLTVL.